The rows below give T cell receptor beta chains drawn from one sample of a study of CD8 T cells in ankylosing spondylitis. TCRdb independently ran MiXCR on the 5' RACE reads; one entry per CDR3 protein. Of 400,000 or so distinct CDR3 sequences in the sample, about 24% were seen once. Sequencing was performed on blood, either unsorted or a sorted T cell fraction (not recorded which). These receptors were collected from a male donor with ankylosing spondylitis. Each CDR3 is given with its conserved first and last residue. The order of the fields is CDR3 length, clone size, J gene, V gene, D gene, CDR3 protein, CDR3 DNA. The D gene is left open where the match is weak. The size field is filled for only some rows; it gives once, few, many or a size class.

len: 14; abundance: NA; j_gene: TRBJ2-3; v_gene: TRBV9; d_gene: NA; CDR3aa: CASSVGVAADTQYF; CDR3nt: TGTGCCAGCAGCGTAGGGGTAGCGGCAGATACGCAGTATTTT
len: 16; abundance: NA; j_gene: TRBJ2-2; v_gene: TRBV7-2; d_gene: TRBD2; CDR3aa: CASKSLAGTNTGELFF; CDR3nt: TGTGCCAGCAAATCCCTAGCGGGGACGAACACCGGGGAGCTGTTTTTT
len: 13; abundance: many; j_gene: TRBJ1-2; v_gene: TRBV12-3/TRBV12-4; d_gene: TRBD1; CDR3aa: CASSLQGDYGYTF; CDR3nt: TGCGCCAGCAGCTTACAGGGGGACTATGGCTACACCTTC
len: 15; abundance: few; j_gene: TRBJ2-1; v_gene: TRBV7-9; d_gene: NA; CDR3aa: CASSPRGVAYNEQFF; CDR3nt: TGTGCCAGCAGCCCCAGAGGGGTGGCCTACAATGAGCAGTTCTTC
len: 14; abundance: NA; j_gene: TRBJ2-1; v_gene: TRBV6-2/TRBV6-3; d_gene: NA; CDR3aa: CASRPLALYNEQFF; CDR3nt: TGTGCCAGCAGACCACTAGCTTTATACAATGAGCAGTTCTTC
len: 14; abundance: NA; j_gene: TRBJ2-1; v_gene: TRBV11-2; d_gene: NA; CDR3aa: CASSTDIVHNEQFF; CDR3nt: TGTGCCAGCAGCACCGATATCGTCCACAATGAGCAGTTCTTC
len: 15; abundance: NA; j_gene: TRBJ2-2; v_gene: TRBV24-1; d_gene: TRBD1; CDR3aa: CATSDTSGGPGELFF; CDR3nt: TGTGCCACCAGTGACACTTCAGGGGGCCCCGGGGAGCTGTTTTTT
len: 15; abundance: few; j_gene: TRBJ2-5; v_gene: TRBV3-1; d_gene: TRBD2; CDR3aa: CASSPSGRKQETQYF; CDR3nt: TGTGCCAGCAGTCCTAGCGGGAGGAAACAAGAGACCCAGTACTTC
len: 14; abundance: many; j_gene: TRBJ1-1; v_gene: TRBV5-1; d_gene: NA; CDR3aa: CASRLGTSDTEAFF; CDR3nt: TGCGCCAGCAGATTGGGAACCTCGGACACTGAAGCTTTCTTT
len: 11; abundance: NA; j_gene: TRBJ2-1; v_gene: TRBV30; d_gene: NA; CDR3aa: CAWSVMNEQFF; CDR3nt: TGTGCCTGGAGTGTAATGAATGAGCAGTTCTTC
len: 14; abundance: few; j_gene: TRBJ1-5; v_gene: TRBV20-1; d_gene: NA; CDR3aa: CSARSAGGNQPQHF; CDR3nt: TGCAGTGCTAGGTCGGCAGGTGGCAATCAGCCCCAGCATTTT
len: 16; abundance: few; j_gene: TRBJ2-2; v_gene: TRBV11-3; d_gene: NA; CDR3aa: CASSLQDTRRTGELFF; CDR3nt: TGTGCCAGCAGCTTACAGGACACTCGACGCACCGGGGAGCTGTTTTTT
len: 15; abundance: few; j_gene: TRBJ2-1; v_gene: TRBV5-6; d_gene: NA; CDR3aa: CASSLVHDVYNEQFF; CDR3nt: TGTGCCAGCAGCTTGGTGCATGATGTCTACAATGAGCAGTTCTTC
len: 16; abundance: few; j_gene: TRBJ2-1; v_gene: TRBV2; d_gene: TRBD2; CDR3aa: CATPRLAGVQEDEQFF; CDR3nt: TGTGCCACCCCGCGACTAGCGGGAGTACAGGAGGATGAGCAGTTCTTC
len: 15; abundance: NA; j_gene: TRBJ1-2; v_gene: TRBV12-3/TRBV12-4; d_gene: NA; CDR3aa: CASSYQRPPWEGYTF; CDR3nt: TGTGCCAGCAGTTACCAAAGACCCCCATGGGAGGGCTACACCTTC
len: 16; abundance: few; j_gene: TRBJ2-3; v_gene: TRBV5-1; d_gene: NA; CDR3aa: CASSLPIRGGTDTQYF; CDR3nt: TGCGCCAGCAGCTTGCCTATCCGGGGAGGCACAGATACGCAGTATTTT
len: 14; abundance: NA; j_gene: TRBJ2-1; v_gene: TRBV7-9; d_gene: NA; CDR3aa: CASSFGGENNEQFF; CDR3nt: TGTGCCAGCAGCTTTGGCGGAGAGAACAATGAGCAGTTCTTC
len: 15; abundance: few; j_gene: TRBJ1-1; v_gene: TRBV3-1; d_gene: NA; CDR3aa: CASSPMLGTPTEAFF; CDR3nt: TGTGCCAGCAGCCCGATGTTAGGGACCCCCACTGAAGCTTTCTTT
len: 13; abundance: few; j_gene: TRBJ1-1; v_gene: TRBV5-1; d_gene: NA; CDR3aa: CASSLEGSREAFF; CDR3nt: TGCGCCAGCAGCTTGGAGGGGTCGAGAGAAGCTTTCTTT
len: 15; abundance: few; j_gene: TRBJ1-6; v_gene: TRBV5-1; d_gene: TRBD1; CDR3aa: CASSSLPGTGQRLHF; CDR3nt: TGCGCCAGCAGCTCTCTTCCTGGGACAGGGCAGCGCCTCCACTTT
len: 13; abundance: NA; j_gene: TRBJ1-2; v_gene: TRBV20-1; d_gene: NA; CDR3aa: CSAPDKLNYGYTF; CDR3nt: TGCAGTGCTCCGGACAAATTAAACTATGGCTACACCTTC
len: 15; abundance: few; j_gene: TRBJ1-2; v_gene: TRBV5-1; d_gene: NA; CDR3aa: CASSSPNQGNYGYTF; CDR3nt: TGCGCCAGCAGTTCCCCTAACCAGGGTAACTATGGCTACACCTTC
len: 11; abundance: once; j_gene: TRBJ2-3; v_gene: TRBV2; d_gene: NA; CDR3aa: CASIYADTQYF; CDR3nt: TGTGCCAGCATTTATGCAGATACGCAGTATTTT
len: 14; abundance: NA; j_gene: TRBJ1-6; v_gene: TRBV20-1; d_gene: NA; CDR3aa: CSARGATGHSPLHF; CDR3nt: TGCAGTGCTAGAGGTGCGACAGGACATTCACCCCTCCACTTT
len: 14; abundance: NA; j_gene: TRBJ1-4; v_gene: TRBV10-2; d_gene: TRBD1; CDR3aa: CASSSQGAPEKLFF; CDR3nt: TGCGCCAGCAGTAGCCAGGGGGCTCCTGAAAAACTGTTTTTT
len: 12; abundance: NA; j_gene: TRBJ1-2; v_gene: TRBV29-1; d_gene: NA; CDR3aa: CSVDAPNYGYTF; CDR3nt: TGCAGCGTTGATGCACCTAACTATGGCTACACCTTC
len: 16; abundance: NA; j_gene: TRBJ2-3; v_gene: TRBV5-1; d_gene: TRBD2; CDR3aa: CASSLGTSGITDTQYF; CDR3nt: TGCGCCAGCAGCTTGGGAACTAGCGGGATCACAGATACGCAGTATTTT
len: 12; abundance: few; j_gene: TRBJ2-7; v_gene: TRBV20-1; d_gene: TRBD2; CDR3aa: CTAGGSSYEQYF; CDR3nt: TGCACCGCGGGAGGCAGCTCCTACGAGCAGTACTTC
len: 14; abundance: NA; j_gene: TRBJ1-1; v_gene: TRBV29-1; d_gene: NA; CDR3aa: CSVEGRGASTEAFF; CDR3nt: TGCAGCGTTGAAGGAAGGGGGGCAAGCACTGAAGCTTTCTTT
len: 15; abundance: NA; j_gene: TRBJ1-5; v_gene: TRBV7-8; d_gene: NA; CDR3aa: CASSDRGHSNQPQHF; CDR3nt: TGTGCCAGCAGCGACCGGGGGCATAGCAATCAGCCCCAGCATTTT
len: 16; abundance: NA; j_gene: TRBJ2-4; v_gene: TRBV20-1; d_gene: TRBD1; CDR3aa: CSAADTGALAKNIQYF; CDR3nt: TGCAGTGCTGCTGACACAGGGGCTTTAGCCAAAAACATTCAGTACTTC
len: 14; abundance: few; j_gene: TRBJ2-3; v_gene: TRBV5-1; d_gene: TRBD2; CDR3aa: CASRVAGTTDTQYF; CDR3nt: TGCGCCAGCAGAGTAGCGGGAACCACAGATACGCAGTATTTT
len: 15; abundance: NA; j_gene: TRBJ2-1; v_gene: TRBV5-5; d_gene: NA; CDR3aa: CASSQDGTSYNEQFF; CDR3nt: TGTGCCAGCAGCCAGGACGGAACCTCCTACAATGAGCAGTTCTTC
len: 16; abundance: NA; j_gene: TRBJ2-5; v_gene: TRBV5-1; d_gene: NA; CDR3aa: CASTLNLRVIGETQYF; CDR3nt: TGCGCCAGCACCCTGAATCTCAGGGTTATAGGAGAGACCCAGTACTTC
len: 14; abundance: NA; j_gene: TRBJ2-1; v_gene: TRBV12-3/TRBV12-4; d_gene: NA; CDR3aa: CASSLRALSNEQFF; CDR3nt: TGTGCCAGCAGTTTGAGGGCGCTTTCCAATGAGCAGTTCTTC
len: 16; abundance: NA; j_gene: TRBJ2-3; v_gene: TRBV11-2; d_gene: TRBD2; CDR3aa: CASSWLAGPGTDTQYF; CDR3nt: TGTGCCAGCAGCTGGCTAGCGGGGCCTGGCACAGATACGCAGTATTTT
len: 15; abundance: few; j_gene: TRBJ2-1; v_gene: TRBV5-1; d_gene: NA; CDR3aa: CASSLIRGRTDEQFF; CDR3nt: TGCGCCAGCAGCTTGATCCGGGGGAGAACGGATGAGCAGTTCTTC